The 18 T cell receptor beta chains listed next were all sequenced from one sample in a study of blood T cell repertoires in COVID-19. Profiled with immunoSEQ multiplex PCR; TCRdb holds only in-frame clones, not every one. The table records some 270,000 clones, under 95% of them present only once. The specimen sequenced was PBMCs or T cells enriched from blood (not recorded which). These receptors were taken from a middle-aged man who had been exposed to COVID-19.

V is TRBV5-4 and J is TRBJ1-1, with D uncertain. The CDR3 runs 13 residues. Germline V lookup: CDR1 SGHNT, CDR2 YYREEE (reference sequence). The V gene lost 0 bases and the J gene lost 4 bases, with 7 bases spanning the gap. CDR3 amino acids: CASSLDTITEAFF. The CDR3 DNA reads as TGTGCCAGCAGCTTGGACACGATCACTGAAGCTTTCTTT. The variable domain in full, completed from reference TRBV5-4 and TRBJ1-1, reads ETGVTQSPTHLIKTRGQQVTLRCSSQSGHNTVSWYQQALGQGPQFIFQYYREEENGRGNFPPRFSGLQFPNYSSELNVNALELDDSALYLCASSLDTITEAFFGQGTRLTVV.

This chain joins TRBV7-9 and TRBJ1-2; a possible D gene is TRBD1 (6 bases). This CDR3 comprises 14 residues. Between the trimmed V and J ends, which lost 7 bases and 2 bases, there was a span of 14 bases. Per germline, CDR1 SEHNR and CDR2 FQNEAQ (reference sequence). CDR3 in amino acids: CASTLRTENYGYTF. CDR3 in DNA: TGTGCCAGCACCTTGCGGACAGAGAACTATGGCTACACCTTC.

This chain joins TRBV5-6 and TRBJ2-3; 9 bases match TRBD1. Trimming cost V 4 bases and J 0 bases; bases outside gene matches: 6. CDR1 and CDR2 from the germline V gene are SGHDT and YYEEEE. The CDR3 extends over 16 amino acids. CDR3 nucleotides: TGTGCCAGCAGCCAACGACAGGGGGTTAGCACAGATACGCAGTATTTT. It specifies CASSQRQGVSTDTQYF.

The chain couples TRBV5-6 to TRBJ2-2, with 11 nucleotides matching TRBD2. The CDR3 covers 16 residues. The V gene end was trimmed by 4 bases and the J gene end by 6 bases; junction bases not matched to a gene: 8. Germline CDR1 and CDR2: SGHDT and YYEEEE. CDR3 in DNA: TGTGCCAGCAGCGGGGCTAGCGGGAGGCGCGCCGGGGAGCTGTTTTTT. Its translation: CASSGASGRRAGELFF.

This clone has more than one count but fewer than ten. This chain joins TRBV30 and TRBJ1-1; 9 bases match TRBD1. Germline CDR1 and CDR2: GTSNPN and SVGIG (reference sequence). V shed 5 bases, J shed 4 bases, and the junction held 5 bases outside the gene matches. This CDR3 region has 13 residues. The chain's CDR3 is CAWAYRGLTEAFF. The CDR3 DNA follows: TGTGCCTGGGCCTACAGGGGGCTCACTGAAGCTTTCTTT.

This sequence joins TRBV19 and TRBJ1-5; 7 bases fit TRBD1. Germline CDR1 and CDR2: LNHDA and SQIVND (reference sequence). Losses at the gene ends were 5 bases for V and 5 bases for J; bases not matched to a gene: 12. This CDR3 has 16 residues. The CDR3: CASSARSTGIHQPQHF. Here the CDR3 DNA reads TGTGCCAGTAGTGCTCGATCGACAGGGATTCATCAGCCCCAGCATTTT. The full variable domain, rest sourced from reference TRBV19 and TRBJ1-5, is DGGITQSPKYLFRKEGQNVTLSCEQNLNHDAMYWYRQDPGQGLRLIYYSQIVNDFQKGDIAEGYSVSREKKESFPLTVTSAQKNPTAFYLCASSARSTGIHQPQHFGDGTRLSIL.

Remarks on this clone: Other DNA sequences within the sample encode an identical CDR3. V gene TRBV28 combines with J gene TRBJ2-2; D might be TRBD1 (6 bases). The length of the CDR3 is 15 residues. Germline V gene data show CDR1 as MDHEN and CDR2 as SYDVKM. Trimming removed 2 bases from V and 0 bases from J, with 7 bases in between. CDR3 coding DNA: TGTGCCAGCAGTTTAGGGGGCACGAACACCGGGGAGCTGTTTTTT. Protein sequence: CASSLGGTNTGELFF. The complete variable domain, with remaining parts taken from reference TRBV28 and TRBJ2-2, reads DVKVTQSSRYLVKRTGEKVFLECVQDMDHENMFWYRQDPGLGLRLIYFSYDVKMKEKGDIPEGYSVSREKKERFSLILESASTNQTSMYLCASSLGGTNTGELFFGEGSRLTVL.

V is TRBV11-3 and J is TRBJ1-2; 10 positions match TRBD1. With V trimmed by 5 bases and J by 8 bases, 5 bases remained unmatched. CDR1 is SGHNT and CDR2 is YENEEA in the germline V gene. The CDR3 is 13 amino acids. The CDR3 loop is CASSPDRGRGYTF. The CDR3 DNA follows: TGTGCCAGCAGCCCGGACAGGGGGAGAGGCTACACCTTC.

V is TRBV5-1 and J is TRBJ1-1, with 7 bases lining up with TRBD1. V shed 0 bases and J 4 bases; nucleotides not matched to a gene: 6. The germline V gene has CDR1 SGHRS and CDR2 YFSETQ. The CDR3 runs to 15 residues. The CDR3 region is CASSLVSTGATEAFF. In nucleotides, the CDR3 is TGCGCCAGCAGCTTGGTCTCTACAGGGGCCACTGAAGCTTTCTTT.

The rearrangement uses TRBV15 and TRBJ1-1; maybe TRBD1 (6 bases). CDR3 size: 14 residues. The V gene's germline CDR1 is LNHNV and CDR2 YYDKDF (reference sequence). V lost 5 bases to trimming and J lost 4 bases, with 14 bases between them. This CDR3 is CATSPRAGVTEAFF. CDR3 nucleotides: TGTGCCACCAGCCCTCGAGCAGGGGTCACTGAAGCTTTCTTT.

This rearrangement joins TRBV11-3 to TRBJ2-4; 8 nucleotides align to TRBD2. This CDR3 spans 13 amino acids. The trim removed 5 bases at V and 6 bases at J, leaving 3 bases unmatched. CDR1 SGHNT and CDR2 YENEEA come from the germline V gene. CDR3 sequence: CASSGTRLNIQYF. In nucleotides, the CDR3 is TGTGCCAGCAGCGGGACTAGGTTAAACATTCAGTACTTC.

The V and J genes are TRBV9 and TRBJ1-6, with 7 positions matching TRBD1. This CDR3 has 15 amino acids. Germline assignment: CDR1 SGDLS and CDR2 YYNGEE. V trimming: 3 bases; J trimming: 7 bases; junction bases outside the gene matches: 7. Written as DNA, the CDR3 is TGTGCCAGCAGCGCCACCGGGACAGAGAATTCACCCCTCCACTTT. It specifies CASSATGTENSPLHF.

The rearrangement joins TRBV28 to TRBJ1-5; TRBD1 agrees at 9 bases. This CDR3 region has 16 residues. With 5 bases clipped from V and 7 bases from J, the junction kept 12 bases outside the gene matches. Germline CDR1 reads MDHEN; CDR2 reads SYDVKM. DNA of the CDR3: TGTGCCAGCAGTCTTTCGGGACAGGGTAGGGGGCAGCCCCAGCATTTT. It is translated as CASSLSGQGRGQPQHF.

This chain joins TRBV5-1 and TRBJ1-1, with a possible D match to TRBD1 (6 bases). CDR1 and CDR2 from the germline V gene are SGHRS and YFSETQ. The CDR3 sequence is 15 residues long. V was pared by 4 bases and J by 0 bases, with 13 bases between. The DNA of the CDR3 is TGCGCCAGCAGCCCCTGGGGACAAATGAACACTGAAGCTTTCTTT. This translates into CASSPWGQMNTEAFF.

This chain connects TRBV7-2 to TRBJ1-1; TRBD1 agrees at 9 bases. This CDR3 contains 16 residues. Per the germline V gene, CDR1 is SGHTA and CDR2 is FQGNSA. Trimming cost V 2 bases and J 5 bases; bases outside gene matches: 9. The CDR3 DNA is TGTGCCAGCAGCTTAATTAGGAACAGGGGGCGTACTGAAGCTTTCTTT. Its protein product is CASSLIRNRGRTEAFF.

V is TRBV15 and J is TRBJ2-7, with TRBD2 matching 8 bases. Per germline, CDR1 LNHNV and CDR2 YYDKDF (reference sequence). The CDR3 has 18 amino acids. J was trimmed by 6 bases and V by 0 bases; bases with no gene match: 16. The CDR3 sequence is CATSRDRLGTGGQSEQYF. The CDR3 DNA reads as TGTGCCACCAGCAGAGATAGGCTGGGAACGGGAGGGCAAAGCGAGCAGTACTTC.

This clone was seen just once. The rearrangement uses TRBV4-1 and TRBJ2-7, with TRBD2 matching 7 bases. V lost 4 bases to trimming and J lost 3 bases; unmatched junction nucleotides: 6. The CDR3 consists of 14 residues. From germline, CDR1 is MGHRA and CDR2 YSYEKL. CDR3 in amino acids: CASSRVGGDYEQYF. In nucleotides, the CDR3 is TGCGCCAGCAGCCGGGTTGGGGGGGACTACGAGCAGTACTTC.

The chain couples TRBV10-2 to TRBJ1-3; 7 positions agree with TRBD1. V lost 5 bases, J lost 0 bases, and 4 bases stayed unmatched. The CDR3 totals 15 residues. Germline assignment: CDR1 WSHSY and CDR2 SAAADI. The CDR3 reads CASSWTGGSGNTIYF. CDR3 coding DNA: TGCGCCAGCAGTTGGACAGGCGGCTCTGGAAACACCATATATTTT.